This T cell receptor (beta chain) comes out of a study of cytomegalovirus exposure and HLA in healthy donors. Study-wide results and limits: Researchers counted around 160 TCR beta chains as cytomegalovirus-associated. Within the data, a cluster of highly shared sequence variants was likely a sequencing artifact.

The CDR3 length is 14 residues. V was pared by 7 bases and J by 1 base, with 2 bases of the junction left unmatched. Germline lookup yields CDR1 SQVTM and CDR2 ANQGSEA. Details on this clone: Its antigen is not known.

60 Vbeta and 13 Jbeta primers were used in PCR. Some clones are missing from TCRdb's copy, which holds only in-frame ones; the method was immunoSEQ multiplex PCR. The table for this sample gives roughly 120,000 clones. This TCR derives from a man aged 25 to 45 in good health and CMV-seronegative. This rearrangement joins TRBV29-1 to TRBJ2-3; 13 bases match TRBD2. The sequencing sample was made of PBMCs. CDR3 in DNA: TGCAGCGCAACTAGCGGGAGGGGCACAGATACGCAGTATTTT. This gives the protein CSATSGRGTDTQYF.